Each of the 6 T cell receptor beta chains below was sequenced from the same sample in a study of T-cell memory formation after mild COVID-19. TCRdb analysed the 5' RACE reads with MiXCR anew, one entry per CDR3 protein. This repertoire shows 410,000 or so distinct CDR3 sequences, about a quarter found once; its top ten account for under 15%. The sequencing input was PBMCs or a T cell subset sorted from them (not recorded which). Source of these receptors: an adult woman who had mild COVID-19 (a few samples of this study predate the infection). Cell type and time point are not known.

V is TRBV5-1 and J is TRBJ2-1; 8 nucleotides agree with TRBD1. Germline assignment: CDR1 SGHRS and CDR2 YFSETQ. The junction had 3 bases not matched to a gene; V was cut back by 2 bases and J by 2 bases. This CDR3 region has 15 residues. The CDR3, as DNA: TGCGCCAGCAGCTTTACCAGGGGGCCCTACAATGAGCAGTTCTTC. Its protein is CASSFTRGPYNEQFF.

This clonotype has just a few counts. V usage is TRBV4-2 and J usage is TRBJ2-5; D perhaps matches TRBD2 (7 bases). Germline lookup yields CDR1 LGHNA and CDR2 YNFKEQ. There are 15 residues in the CDR3. Trimming left V 1 base short and J 5 bases short, with 14 bases between. As DNA, the CDR3 is TGTGCCAGCAGCCAAGCGGGGGGCCAGTTGGAGACCCAGTACTTC. It encodes CASSQAGGQLETQYF.

In its sample, this clonotype was seen a few times. The J gene is TRBJ2-3, the V gene TRBV10-3, with unresolved D. Germline loops: CDR1 ENHRY, CDR2 SYGVKD. CDR3 length: 14 residues. Trimming shortened V by 6 bases and J by 1 base, and 11 bases separated the two germline ends. CDR3 sequence: CAIRSDTRTDTQYF. The CDR3 nucleotides read TGTGCCATCAGATCAGACACCCGCACAGATACGCAGTATTTT.

This clonotype was seen only a few times. The chain couples TRBV18 to TRBJ2-5; TRBD1 is a possible D gene (6 bases). Germline V CDR1 and CDR2: KGHSH, LQKENI. V shed 4 bases and J shed 5 bases, with 17 bases lying between them. The CDR3 contains 15 residues. The CDR3 DNA follows: TGTGCCAGCTCACGAAACCGGGACACTGGGGAGACCCAGTACTTC. Protein product: CASSRNRDTGETQYF.

The rearrangement uses TRBV6-2 or TRBV6-3 and TRBJ2-5; TRBD2 matches at 7 bases. Germline CDR1 is MNHEY and CDR2 is SVGEGT. The CDR3 has 14 amino acids. The V segment lost 6 bases and the J segment 5 bases; nucleotides outside the gene matches: 9. This CDR3 reads CASRPDWGGETQYF. CDR3 nucleotide sequence: TGTGCCAGCAGGCCAGACTGGGGAGGGGAGACCCAGTACTTC.

This clonotype was recorded many times. This chain connects TRBV10-3 to TRBJ1-2; 7 nucleotides agree with TRBD1. Germline CDR1 is ENHRY and CDR2 is SYGVKD. The CDR3 sequence is 15 residues long. V shed 4 bases and J 2 bases; nucleotides not matched to a gene: 7. The CDR3 region has the DNA TGTGCCATCAGTGGAGGTGAGGGGGCCAACTATGGCTACACCTTC. It yields the protein CAISGGEGANYGYTF.